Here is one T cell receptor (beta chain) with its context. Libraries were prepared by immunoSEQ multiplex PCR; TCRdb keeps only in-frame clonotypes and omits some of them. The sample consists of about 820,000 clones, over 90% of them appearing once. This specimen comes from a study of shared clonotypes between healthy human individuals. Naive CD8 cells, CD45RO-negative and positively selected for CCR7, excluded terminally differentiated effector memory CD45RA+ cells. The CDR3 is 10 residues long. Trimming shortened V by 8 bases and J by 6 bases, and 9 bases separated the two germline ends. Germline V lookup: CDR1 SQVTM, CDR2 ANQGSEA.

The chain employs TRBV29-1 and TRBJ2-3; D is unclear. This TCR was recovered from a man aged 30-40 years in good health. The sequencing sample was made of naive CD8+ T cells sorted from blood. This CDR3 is CSPVVDTQYF. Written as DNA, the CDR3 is TGCAGCCCCGTCGTGGATACGCAGTATTTT.